This T cell receptor (beta chain) came from a study of blood T cell repertoires in COVID-19. Study summary: Donors in the United States, Italy and Spain gave samples during acute or convalescent COVID-19. T cells, B-cell-depleted T cells, or PBMCs supplied cDNA or gDNA.

In the source study's methods: Reference gene primer amplification in the assay estimated nucleated cell counts. Measured with immunoSEQ multiplex PCR; TCRdb has only the in-frame clones, and not every one. That table furnishes V, J and clone size, whereas the DNA furnished D and trimming. The profile shows about 190,000 clones, less than 90% of them singletons. Germline V lookup: CDR1 LNHDA, CDR2 SQIVND (reference sequence). Trimming took off 1 base at V and 0 bases at J, with 13 bases between the two ends. There are 17 residues in the CDR3. This clonotype originated in a woman aged 40 to 50 with acute or convalescent COVID-19. The sequencing input was peripheral blood. V gene TRBV19 combines with J gene TRBJ1-3; D may be TRBD1 (6 bases). CDR3 sequence: CASSIVLTGNSGNTIYF. CDR3 in DNA: TGTGCCAGTAGTATAGTCCTTACAGGGAACTCTGGAAACACCATATATTTT.